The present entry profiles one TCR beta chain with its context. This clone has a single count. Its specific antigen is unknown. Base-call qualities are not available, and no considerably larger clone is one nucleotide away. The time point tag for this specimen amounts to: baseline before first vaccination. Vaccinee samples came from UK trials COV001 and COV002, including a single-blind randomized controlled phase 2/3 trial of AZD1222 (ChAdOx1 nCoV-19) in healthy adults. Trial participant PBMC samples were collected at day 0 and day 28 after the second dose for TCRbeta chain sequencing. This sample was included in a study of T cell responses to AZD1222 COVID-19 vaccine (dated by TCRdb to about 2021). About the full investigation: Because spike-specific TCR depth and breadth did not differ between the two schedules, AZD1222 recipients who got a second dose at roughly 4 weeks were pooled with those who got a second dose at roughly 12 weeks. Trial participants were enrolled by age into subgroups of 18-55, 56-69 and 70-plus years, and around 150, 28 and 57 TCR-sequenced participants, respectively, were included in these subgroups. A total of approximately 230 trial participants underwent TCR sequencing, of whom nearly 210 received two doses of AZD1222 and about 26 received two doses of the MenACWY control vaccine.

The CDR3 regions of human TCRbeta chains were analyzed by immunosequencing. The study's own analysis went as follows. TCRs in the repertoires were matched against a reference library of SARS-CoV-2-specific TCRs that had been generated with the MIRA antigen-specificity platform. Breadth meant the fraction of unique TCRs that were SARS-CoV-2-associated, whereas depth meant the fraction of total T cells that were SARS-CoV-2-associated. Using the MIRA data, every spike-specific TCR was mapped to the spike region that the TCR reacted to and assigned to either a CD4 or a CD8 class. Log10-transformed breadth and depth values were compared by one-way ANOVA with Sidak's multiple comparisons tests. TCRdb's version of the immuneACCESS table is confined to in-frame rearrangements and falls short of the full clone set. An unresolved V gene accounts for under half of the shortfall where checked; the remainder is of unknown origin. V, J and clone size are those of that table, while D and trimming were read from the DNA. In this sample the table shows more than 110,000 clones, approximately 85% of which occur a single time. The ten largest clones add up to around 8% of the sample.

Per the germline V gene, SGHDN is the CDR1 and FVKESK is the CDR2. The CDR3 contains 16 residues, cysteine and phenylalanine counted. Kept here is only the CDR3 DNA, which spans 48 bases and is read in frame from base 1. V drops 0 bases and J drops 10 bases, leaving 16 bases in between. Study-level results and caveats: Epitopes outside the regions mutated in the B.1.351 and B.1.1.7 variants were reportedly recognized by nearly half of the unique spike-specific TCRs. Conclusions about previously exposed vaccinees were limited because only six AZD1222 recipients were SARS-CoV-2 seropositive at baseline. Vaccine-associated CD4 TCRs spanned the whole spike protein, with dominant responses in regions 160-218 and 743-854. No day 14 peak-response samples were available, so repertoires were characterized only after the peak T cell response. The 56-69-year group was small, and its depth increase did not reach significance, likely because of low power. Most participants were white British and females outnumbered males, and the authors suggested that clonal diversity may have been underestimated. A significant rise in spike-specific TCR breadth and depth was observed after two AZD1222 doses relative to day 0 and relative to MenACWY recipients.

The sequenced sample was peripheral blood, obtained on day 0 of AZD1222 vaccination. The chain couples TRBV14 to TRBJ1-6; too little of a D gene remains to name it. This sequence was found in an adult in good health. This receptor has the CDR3 CASSQDLGRIRSPLHF. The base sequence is TGTGCCAGCAGCCAAGATCTAGGAAGGATTCGCTCACCCCTCCACTTT.